This T cell receptor (beta chain) stems from a study of control samples from healthy donors and cancer patients. Using immunoSEQ multiplex PCR, the repertoire was profiled, and TCRdb retains in-frame clones only, with some absent. The data contain about 95,000 clones, roughly 90% of them seen just once; the ten biggest clones take up roughly 0.9%. The CDR3 sequence is 13 residues long. Trimming took off 0 bases at V and 10 bases at J, with 11 bases between the two ends. Germline V CDR1 and CDR2: SGDLS, YYNGEE. The chain joins TRBV9 to TRBJ2-1; maybe TRBD2 (5 bases). The receptor was derived from a woman aged 30 to 39 in good health. The material sequenced was blood. The CDR3 loop is CASSVAGIGEQFF. CDR3 sequence (DNA): TGTGCCAGCAGCGTAGCCGGGATCGGGGAGCAGTTCTTC.